This section outlines one T cell receptor (beta chain) sequence together with its context. Its antigen is unknown. To prepare the library, the immunoSEQ multiplex PCR assay was applied. A mixture of 60 forward primers for TCR Vbeta segments and 13 reverse primers for TCR Jbeta segments was used in the multiplex PCR. The CDR3 region of rearranged TCR beta genes was amplified from genomic DNA with a multiplex PCR assay. On the Illumina HiSeq System, the amplified TCR beta libraries were sequenced as 87-base-pair reads. The paper's processing steps were these. In a later analysis, tens of millions of unique TCR beta chains were counted across the approximately 670 repertoires, and around 10 million of these chains were shared by at least two donors. Raw reads were error-corrected and collapsed into unique sequences by a nearest-neighbor algorithm in which closely related sequences were merged to remove PCR and sequencing errors. To assign V, D and J gene segments, CDR3 sequences were aligned to IMGT reference sequences. For a sequence to be retained, at least a six-nucleotide match to both a V gene segment and a J gene segment was required. A rearrangement counted as productive if the CDR3 had no stop codons and remained in frame with V and J, and every other rearrangement counted as non-productive. CDR3 was defined by IMGT convention, running from the second conserved V-encoded cysteine to the conserved J-encoded phenylalanine. In an earlier analysis of around 640 of the donors, sequences lacking an unambiguous match to a single V gene segment were excluded. In an earlier analysis of about 590 of the donors, a V segment was called functional when productive rearrangements were above 56.7%, and segregating when the standard deviation between donors exceeded 5%. A statistical classification framework was built to diagnose cytomegalovirus status from the catalog of TCR beta chain sequences. V and J gene assignment, in a later analysis, came from comparing TCR nucleotide sequences with IMGT/GENE-DB human TR gene sequences. In a later analysis, CDR3 sequences and most-parsimonious VDJ recombination scenarios were assigned using the TCRdist pipeline. In a later analysis, each TCR beta chain was defined by its CDR3 amino acid sequence together with its V-gene family, and reads without a unique V-gene family were excluded. As a way to deal with suspected cross-contamination and a sequencing artifact, a later analysis dropped 640 or so nucleotide sequences that were highly shared and had low generation probability. A later analysis calculated a clonal expansion index for each public chain from normalized within-repertoire ranks of inferred template counts. Generation probabilities in a later analysis came from a VDJ recombination model fitted to out-of-frame rearrangements, and those results were checked against IGoR. In a later analysis, hypergeometric tests were used to score TCR-TCR, TCR-HLA and TCR-CMV co-occurrence, with a repertoire-size bias correction applied to TCR pairs. To estimate false discovery rates, a later analysis permuted the HLA or CMV assignments 20 times. In a later analysis, co-occurring TCRs were grouped with DBSCAN, and TCRdist sequence similarity was added when clustering was performed within HLA-allele-positive subsets. For co-occurrence clustering, repertoires with fewer than 30,000 or more than 120,000 public chains were excluded, along with about five repertoires with anomalous nucleotide sharing. TCRdb limited this immuneACCESS table to in-frame rearrangements with V and J called. A share of clones is missing; checked studies link under half to unresolved V genes, and the rest is unexplained. V and J calls and clone size come straight from that table; D and trimming were deduced from the DNA. The sample has tens of thousands of clones on record. The ten largest clones add up to approximately 1.8% of the sample.

The CDR3 spans 15 residues, from the cysteine through the phenylalanine. CDR3 DNA only is kept here, 45 bases in frame from base 1. According to the germline V gene, CDR1 reads MNHEY and CDR2 reads SVGAGI. V is shortened by 5 bases, J by 2 bases, and the region joining them spans 16 bases. In total, approximately 700 healthy bone marrow donors made up the cohort. Cohort members were all nominally healthy when sampled, although unrecorded immune exposures were likely present. The donor tested CMV seronegative and was one of the 352 seronegative cohort members. Each donor provided a peripheral blood sample, and peripheral blood mononuclear cells were used for TCR beta sequencing. The Qiagen DNeasy Blood Extraction Kit was used to extract genomic DNA from the blood cell samples. This specimen comes from a study of cytomegalovirus exposure and HLA in healthy donors (dated by TCRdb to about 2017). Background on the whole study: In an earlier analysis of about 560 of the donors, approximately 260 Gb of sequence data and 117 million unique TCR beta sequences from approximately 180 million T cells were reported. Approximately 310 gigabases of sequencing data and approximately 85 million unique TCR sequences were included in an early release covering about 700 HLA-typed donors. Of the roughly 390 genotyped donors, about 84% fell in the genetic ancestry cluster associated with self-reported Caucasian donors. The study was designed to test whether signatures of past pathogen exposure could be identified by cataloging public T cell receptors. The study profiled the T cell repertoires of around 700 subjects by immunosequencing and related them to cytomegalovirus serostatus. A separate validation cohort of over a hundred different subjects was used in addition to the 666-subject first cohort. To predict cytomegalovirus infection status, the study combined high-throughput TCR immunosequencing, statistical association of individual TCRs with disease status, and machine learning. To study patterns of TCR occurrence, a later analysis re-analyzed previously published TCR beta repertoires from 550 to 800 donors and added high-resolution HLA genotyping. The later analysis used no new phenotypic data to find candidate immune exposures, relying instead on TCR beta sequences and their occurrence across donors. To decide whether each TCR beta V gene segment behaved as functional or pseudogenic, an earlier analysis of some 570 of the donors relied on high-throughput TCR beta sequencing. Donor age, sex, ethnicity and CMV serostatus were compiled alongside the repertoire data. Genome-wide SNP genotypes for about 60% of the roughly 670 donors were used in a later genetic analysis, which treated that subset as a discovery cohort. All discovery cohort repertoires had been generated using a single sequencing platform. HLA typing included class I and class II loci at four-digit resolution. Typing coverage varied by locus: roughly 620-640 donors for A, B, C, DRB1 and DQB1; about 520 for DQA1; more than 600 for DPA1; approximately 450 for DPB1. Because of strong linkage in the cohort, 4 to 6 DR-DQ haplotypes were treated as single units for association and clustering. Among 300 to 500 genotyped donors of the cohort, an average of around 220,000 unique TCR beta nucleotide sequences was sequenced per donor, of which about 19% were non-productive. General findings and caveats noted by the study authors: The only immune exposure information available for the cohort was CMV serostatus. In vitro tests confirmed that three of the cytomegalovirus-associated TCR beta chains recognize cytomegalovirus antigens. A further reported finding was that TCR beta sequences accurately predicted the HLA-A and HLA-B alleles for most subjects in the first cohort. The earlier analysis of 587 of the donors excluded over 15 rarely observed V segments, including chromosome 9 orphons, because counts were too low. Sequencing depth was assumed to be roughly uniform across donors in the presence/absence analyses, though that assumption may not hold. In a later analysis, 16,951 TCR beta sequences were associated with specific HLA alleles at a false discovery rate of 0.05. An earlier analysis of 450 to 750 of the donors showed that most TCR beta V segments appeared in productive rearrangements either about 87% or about 30% of the time, which broadly matched IMGT annotations. The classifier was reported to diagnose cytomegalovirus status with high specificity and sensitivity in both the original and validation cohorts. An association between a missense DCLRE1C variant and V-gene and J-gene trimming of TCR beta chains was found in a later genetic analysis and replicated in an independent cohort. In a later analysis, several top co-occurrence clusters were reported to appear linked to parvovirus B19, influenza, CMV and Epstein-Barr virus. Because HLA typing was unavailable for some donors at each locus, only the typed subset was used in association tests. A later analysis found that TCR association rates varied across HLA loci, with DRB1 alleles showing the most associated TCRs and HLA-C alleles the fewest. A group of highly shared sequence variants was considered likely to be a technical artifact of the sequencing pipeline. Across donors, most TCR sequences were observed very rarely, whereas some public TCRs were present in many individuals. In a later genetic analysis, fewer N-insertions in productive TCRs were reported among donors in an Asian-associated ancestry cluster than the roughly 700-donor mean. It was suggested by the authors that the approach could potentially be generalized to other disease states and immunological phenotypes. The study listed approximately 150 TCR beta chains as associated with cytomegalovirus. Assigning TCR associations to individual alleles was difficult when HLA alleles, especially DR and DQ, strongly co-occurred. The 87-base-pair reads could not distinguish some IMGT-functional V segments, including TRBV6-2 and TRBV6-3, so those segments were excluded. In this cohort, only TCR beta chains were sequenced, and detectable features were limited by the absence of alpha or paired-chain data. In a later analysis, HLA-associated TCR beta chains showed more clonal expansion and lower generation probabilities than non-associated chains that were equally common. In a later analysis, most CMV-associated TCR beta chains were found to appear HLA-restricted, with HLA associations seemingly driven largely by CMV exposure. Correlated functional status among segregating V segments might be attributable to linkage disequilibrium, but an unknown experimental factor could not be ruled out.

This clonotype was obtained from a woman in her twenties or thirties in good health and CMV-seronegative. Rearrangement joined TRBV6-5 to TRBJ2-7, and possibly TRBD1, on 7 matching bases. The sequenced sample consisted of PBMCs. The CDR3 protein is CASSQTGRPAYEQYF. Here is the DNA: TGTGCCAGCAGTCAGACAGGGAGGCCGGCCTACGAGCAGTACTTC.